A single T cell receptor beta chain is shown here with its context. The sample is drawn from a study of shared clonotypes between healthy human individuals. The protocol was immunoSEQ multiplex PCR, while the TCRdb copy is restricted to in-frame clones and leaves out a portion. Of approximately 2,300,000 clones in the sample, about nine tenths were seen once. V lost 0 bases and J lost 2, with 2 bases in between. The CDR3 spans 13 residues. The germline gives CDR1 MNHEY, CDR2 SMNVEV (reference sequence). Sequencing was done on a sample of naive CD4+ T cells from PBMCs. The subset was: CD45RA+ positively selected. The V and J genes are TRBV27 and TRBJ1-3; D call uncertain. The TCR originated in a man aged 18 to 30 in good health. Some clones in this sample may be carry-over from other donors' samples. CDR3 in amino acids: CASSLSAGNTIYF. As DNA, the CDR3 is TGTGCCAGCAGTTTATCGGCTGGAAACACCATATATTTT.